These T cell receptor beta chains were read from a single sample in a study of T-cell reconstitution after alpha-beta-depleted transplantation in children. TCRdb re-called the PCR reads through MiXCR, storing one row per CDR3 protein. The sample lists 190,000 or so distinct CDR3 sequences, approximately 6.6% seen once, with 3% in the top ten. The sequencing here drew on PBMCs from the stem cell graft donor, taken from the stem cell graft. The receptors derive from a human donor who donated a stem cell graft to a child with Wiskott-Aldrich syndrome. CDR3s include the opening cysteine and the closing phenylalanine or tryptophan. D genes are given only for firm matches. Expanded clones are given a class, and other clones once, few, many or no size at all.

.,TRBV5-1,TRBJ1-1,many,TGCGCCAGCAGCACGGGGGTCACTGAAGCTTTCTTT,CASSTGVTEAFF
TRBD2,TRBV20-1,TRBJ2-1,many,TGCAGTGCTAGCGGACTAGCGGGAGAGGACAATGAGCAGTTCTTC,CSASGLAGEDNEQFF
TRBD1,TRBV5-6,TRBJ1-1,many,TGTGCCAGCAGCTGGTGGGACAGGGAGTACACTGAAGCTTTCTTT,CASSWWDREYTEAFF
TRBD1,TRBV5-6,TRBJ2-1,.,TGTGCCAGCTTGGACAGGGTAAGGTACAATGAGCAGTTCTTC,CASLDRVRYNEQFF
.,TRBV9,TRBJ1-3,many,TGTGCCAGCAGCGAGCGGGGCGGGTACCCCTCGTCTGGAAACACCATATATTTT,CASSERGGYPSSGNTIYF
.,TRBV4-1,TRBJ2-1,many,TGCGCCAGCAGCCACAACTTAAATAGGGGCTACAATGAGCAGTTCTTC,CASSHNLNRGYNEQFF
.,TRBV21-1,TRBJ2-1,many,TGTGCCAGCAGGGTCCTAACAGGGTTGTTTTACAATGAGCAGTTCTTC,CASRVLTGLFYNEQFF
TRBD1,TRBV28,TRBJ1-1,few,TGTGCCAGCAGTTTTGGGGACAGGGTCAATACTGAAGCTTTCTTT,CASSFGDRVNTEAFF
TRBD2,TRBV20-1,TRBJ2-7,many,TGCAGTGCTAGCGGGAGGAGTTACGAGCAGTACTTC,CSASGRSYEQYF
TRBD1,TRBV7-9,TRBJ1-2,few,TGTGCCAGCAGCAAGGGGAGTTGGGGACAGGGCCCTTCTAACTATGGCTACACCTTC,CASSKGSWGQGPSNYGYTF
TRBD2,TRBV10-3,TRBJ2-1,many,TGTGCCATCAGAGCCGGGACTAGCGGGTTTGGTGAGCAGTTCTTC,CAIRAGTSGFGEQFF
.,TRBV6-1,TRBJ1-1,.,TGTGCCAGCAGTGTGAGGTCCCGTGGCACTGAAGCTTTCTTT,CASSVRSRGTEAFF
.,TRBV14,TRBJ2-7,.,TGTGCCAGCAGGCCCACAGGGACCCACGAGCAGTACTTC,CASRPTGTHEQYF
.,TRBV12-3/TRBV12-4,TRBJ1-5,many,TGTGCCAGCAGTTTATGGGGGACACCCCATCAGCCCCAGCATTTT,CASSLWGTPHQPQHF